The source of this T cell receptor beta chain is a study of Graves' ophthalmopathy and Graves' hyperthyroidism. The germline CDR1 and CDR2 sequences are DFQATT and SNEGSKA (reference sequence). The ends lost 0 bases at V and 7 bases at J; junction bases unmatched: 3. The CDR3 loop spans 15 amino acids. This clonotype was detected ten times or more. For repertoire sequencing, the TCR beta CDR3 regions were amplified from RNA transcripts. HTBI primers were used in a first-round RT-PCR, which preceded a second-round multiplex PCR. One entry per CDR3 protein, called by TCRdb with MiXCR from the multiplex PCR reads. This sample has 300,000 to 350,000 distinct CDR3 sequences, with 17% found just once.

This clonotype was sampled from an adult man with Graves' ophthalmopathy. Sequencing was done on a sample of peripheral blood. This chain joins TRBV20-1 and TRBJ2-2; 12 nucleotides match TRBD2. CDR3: CSARDLAGGIGELFF. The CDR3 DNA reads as TGCAGTGCTAGAGATCTAGCGGGGGGGATCGGGGAGCTGTTTTTT.